This paragraph covers one T cell receptor (beta chain) sequence. This entry comes from a study of blood T cell repertoires in COVID-19. Study information: The study drew acute and convalescent COVID-19 samples from the United States, Italy and Spain. PBMCs, B-cell-depleted T cells, or T cells provided the cDNA or gDNA that made up the material.

The CDR3 totals 14 residues. Trimming left V 2 bases short and J 6 bases short, with 14 bases between. Germline values: CDR1 SNHLY, CDR2 FYNNEI. Clones were sequenced by immunoSEQ multiplex PCR, and TCRdb holds only the in-frame ones, with some missing. Altogether some 240,000 clones are present, approximately 89% being singletons, with the ten largest covering roughly 10%. Patients at the Seattle site were enrolled during active infection and followed longitudinally. The chain combines TRBV2 with TRBJ2-7; D might be TRBD2 (5 bases). The material sequenced was peripheral blood. The sequence was obtained from a woman aged 70-85 years with COVID-19, enrolled during active disease. The CDR3 DNA reads as TGTGCCAGCAGTGAACAATGGAGGATAGTCGAGCAGTACTTC. It yields the protein CASSEQWRIVEQYF.